Following are 31 T cell receptor beta chains from one sample sequenced in a study of identical twins. MiXCR, applied by TCRdb to the 5' RACE reads, yields one record per CDR3 protein. The sample shows fewer than 900,000 distinct CDR3 sequences, 21% of them seen only once. These data also formed part of another study, on T cells expressing NK-cell markers.

The sample was PBMCs. These receptors all stem from a woman aged 18-30 years in good health.

This clonotype was counted a single time. This chain uses TRBV6-1 with TRBJ2-1, with D uncertain. With 8 bases removed from V and 9 bases from J, the gap between germline ends came to 2 bases. This CDR3 is 8 amino acids long. The germline CDR1 and CDR2 sequences are MNHNS and SASEGT. The DNA for the CDR3 is TGTGCCAGCGCTGAGCAGTTCTTC. Its translation is CASAEQFF.

This clonotype was seen repeatedly, ten times or more. The J gene is TRBJ1-2, the V gene TRBV20-1, with D unresolved. Germline assignment: CDR1 DFQATT and CDR2 SNEGSKA (reference sequence). Trimming left V 3 bases short and J 0 bases short, with 5 bases between. The CDR3 totals 12 residues. Written as DNA, the CDR3 is TGCAGTGCTAGTAGTGCTAACTATGGCTACACCTTC. It is translated as CSASSANYGYTF.

The J gene is TRBJ2-7, the V gene TRBV20-1; 7 bases agree with TRBD1. The CDR3 extends over 13 amino acids. The J segment lost 2 bases and the V segment lost 1 base, leaving 2 bases of the junction unmatched. Germline V gene data show CDR1 as DFQATT and CDR2 as SNEGSKA (reference sequence). The CDR3 is CSARATGTYEQYF. The CDR3 region has the DNA TGCAGTGCTAGAGCGACAGGGACCTACGAGCAGTACTTC.

This clonotype came up many times. The CDR3 bases are TGTGCCAGCAGCCACATCAGGGGGCGAGGAACTAATGAAAAACTGTTTTTT. It yields the protein CASSHIRGRGTNEKLFF. This chain links TRBV4-2 with TRBJ1-4; 8 bases align to TRBD1. V was clipped by 3 bases and J by 1 base; unmatched bases: 7. The V gene's germline CDR1 is LGHNA and CDR2 YNFKEQ. The CDR3 contains 17 residues.

The gene calls are TRBV5-6 and TRBJ1-6; 7 bases fit TRBD1. From germline, CDR1 is SGHDT and CDR2 YYEEEE. The trim removed 5 bases at V and 10 bases at J, leaving 9 bases unmatched. CDR3 size: 14 residues. The CDR3 DNA follows: TGTGCCAGCAGGGAGACAGGGCTAGGATCACCCCTCCACTTT. Encoded protein: CASRETGLGSPLHF.

This clonotype was observed once. V and J are TRBV10-1 and TRBJ2-7, with 11 bases matching TRBD1. The trim removed 1 base at V and 5 bases at J, leaving 13 bases unmatched. Germline CDR1 and CDR2: WNHNN and SYGVQD (reference sequence). This CDR3 comprises 18 residues. The CDR3 nucleotides are TGCGCCAGCAGTGAGTGTTGGACAGGGGGCGCGTTTTTCAACGAGCAGTACTTC. It translates to CASSECWTGGAFFNEQYF.

This clonotype was counted ten times or more. The rearrangement joins TRBV12-3 or TRBV12-4 to TRBJ1-5; the D gene is possibly TRBD1 (5 bases). Trimming removed 6 bases at V and 5 bases at J, with 11 bases between. This CDR3 has 13 amino acids. The CDR3 coding sequence is TGTGCCAGCAGCCCAGGGAGGGATCAGCCCCAGCATTTT. Translating gives CASSPGRDQPQHF.

This clonotype was recorded a few times. The V and J genes are TRBV5-1 and TRBJ1-1, with 8 bases fitting TRBD1. This CDR3 contains 13 residues. J was trimmed by 7 bases and V by 3 bases; bases with no gene match: 5. Germline CDR1 SGHRS, CDR2 YFSETQ. CDR3 region: CASSSTGAGEAFF. The CDR3 coding sequence is TGCGCCAGCAGCTCGACAGGGGCGGGTGAAGCTTTCTTT.

The V call is TRBV20-1, the J call TRBJ2-1; D not resolved. Trimming left V 3 bases short and J 5 bases short, with 14 bases between. CDR3 length equals 14 residues. Germline V gene data show CDR1 as DFQATT and CDR2 as SNEGSKA (reference sequence). The DNA of the CDR3 is TGCAGTGCTAGTGCGTATGGGCTGAACAATGAGCAGTTCTTC. Amino acids: CSASAYGLNNEQFF.

This clonotype was recorded a few times. The chain employs TRBV5-5 and TRBJ2-7; the match to TRBD2 covers 8 bases. V lost 2 bases, J lost 1 base, and 5 bases stayed unmatched. This CDR3 is built from 15 residues. CDR1 SGHKS and CDR2 YYEKEE come from the germline V gene (reference sequence). CDR3 region: CASSFVLAGSYEQYF. The DNA for the CDR3 is TGTGCCAGCAGCTTTGTTCTAGCGGGTTCCTACGAGCAGTACTTC.

Only a few counts were recorded for this clonotype. The rearrangement links TRBV29-1 to TRBJ2-1; TRBD2 is a possible D gene (6 bases). The CDR3 length is 14 residues. Trimming removed 7 bases from V and 8 bases from J, with 21 bases in between. Germline lookup yields CDR1 SQVTM and CDR2 ANQGSEA. CDR3 sequence (DNA): TGCAGCGCAGGGACCTACGGAGGGTTGGATGAGCAGTTCTTC. Protein sequence: CSAGTYGGLDEQFF.

The table lists this clonotype with a few counts. The chain couples TRBV18 to TRBJ2-1; perhaps TRBD2 as D (6 bases). Deletions cut 5 bases from V and 9 bases from J, with 26 bases between. The CDR3 spans 17 residues. In germline, CDR1 is KGHSH, CDR2 LQKENI. The CDR3 DNA follows: TGTGCCAGCTCAGAAACTCCGGGACTGGGCTCTGTTGGTGAGCAGTTCTTC. Protein sequence: CASSETPGLGSVGEQFF.

The V and J genes are TRBV20-1 and TRBJ2-7; D call uncertain. The germline CDR1 and CDR2 sequences are DFQATT and SNEGSKA (reference sequence). This CDR3 has 15 amino acids. V lost 1 base to trimming and J lost 2 bases, with 15 bases between them. CDR3 coding DNA: TGCAGTGCTAGAGGGTCTCGGTCGGCACCCTACGAGCAGTACTTC. Translating it yields CSARGSRSAPYEQYF.

To note about this clonotype: The germline gene is not matched at one end of the junction; a read error may be the cause. This sequence joins TRBV11-3 and TRBJ2-1, with D perhaps matching TRBD2 (5 bases). Germline V CDR1 and CDR2: SGHNT, YENEEA. The CDR3 extends over 11 amino acids. CDR3 DNA: TGTGCCAGCAGCATAACTAGGGAGCCGTTCTTC. Protein sequence: CASSITREPFF.

This clonotype was found many times. The V gene is TRBV29-1, the J gene TRBJ2-7; no clear D. Germline V gene data show CDR1 as SQVTM and CDR2 as ANQGSEA. The V and J ends lost 4 bases and 2 bases respectively, with 6 bases between them. The CDR3 is 11 amino acids. Here the CDR3 reads CSVASPYEQYF. CDR3 DNA: TGCAGCGTTGCTTCACCCTACGAGCAGTACTTC.

This clonotype was detected many times. V and J are TRBV20-1 and TRBJ2-1; TRBD2 might be the D (9 bases). The germline V and J ends were trimmed by 6 bases and 4 bases, with 19 bases remaining between them. Germline assignment: CDR1 DFQATT and CDR2 SNEGSKA (reference sequence). The CDR3 length is 15 residues. CDR3 bases: TGCAGTGCCCTAGCGGGGACAGGCTCATACAATGAGCAGTTCTTC. Its translation is CSALAGTGSYNEQFF.

This chain uses TRBV7-9 with TRBJ2-1; the match to TRBD2 covers 8 bases. V shed 1 base and J 8 bases; nucleotides not matched to a gene: 7. This CDR3 is 15 amino acids long. The germline V gene has CDR1 SEHNR and CDR2 FQNEAQ (reference sequence). As DNA, the CDR3 is TGTGCCAGCAGCTTAGGAGGACTAGCTCTCCATGAGCAGTTCTTC. This gives the protein CASSLGGLALHEQFF.

This chain uses TRBV20-1 with TRBJ1-3; D ambiguous. V lost 0 bases and J 7 bases, leaving 13 bases between the germline ends. The CDR3 has 14 amino acids. The germline gives CDR1 DFQATT, CDR2 SNEGSKA (reference sequence). The CDR3 sequence: CSARDLAGSNTIYF. CDR3 DNA: TGCAGTGCTAGAGATTTGGCGGGTTCCAACACCATATATTTT.

The table lists this clonotype with a few counts. The chain joins TRBV27 to TRBJ2-7; 9 nucleotides agree with TRBD1. This CDR3 comprises 14 residues. The V gene end was trimmed by 5 bases and the J gene end by 4 bases; junction bases not matched to a gene: 6. The germline V gene has CDR1 MNHEY and CDR2 SMNVEV (reference sequence). The CDR3 nucleotides read TGTGCCAGCAGTCCGGGACAGGGCTGGTACGAGCAGTACTTC. This sequence encodes CASSPGQGWYEQYF.

This chain joins TRBV5-1 and TRBJ2-5; possibly TRBD1 for D (5 bases). The CDR3 is 14 amino acids. CDR1 and CDR2 (germline): SGHRS, YFSETQ. Trimming removed 0 bases from V and 6 bases from J, with 12 bases in between. CDR3 residues: CASSLGPSGKTQYF. CDR3 DNA sequence: TGCGCCAGCAGCTTGGGTCCCTCAGGGAAGACCCAGTACTTC.

Concerning this clonotype: Being one base from a much bigger clone, this may be a read error. The gene calls are TRBV3-1 and TRBJ2-7, with 9 bases aligning to TRBD1. The V segment lost 1 base and the J segment 7 bases; nucleotides outside the gene matches: 8. The CDR3 runs 15 residues. Germline V gene data show CDR1 as LGHDT and CDR2 as YNNKEL (reference sequence). The CDR3 spells CASSQGWTGEGEQYF. The CDR3 DNA is TGTGCCAGCAGCCAAGGTTGGACAGGGGAGGGAGAGCAGTACTTC.

This clonotype was counted only a few times. This sequence joins TRBV6-5 and TRBJ2-7; possibly TRBD2 for D (5 bases). Trimming pared 7 bases from V and 6 bases from J, leaving 13 bases between. Germline V lookup: CDR1 MNHEY, CDR2 SVGAGI. The CDR3 spans 12 residues. In DNA, the CDR3 is TGTGCCAGCACCGACGGAGGCTCCGAGCAGTACTTC. Protein: CASTDGGSEQYF.

This clonotype was counted between two and nine times. The chain uses TRBV15 and TRBJ1-5, with D possibly matching TRBD1 (6 bases). This CDR3 contains 14 residues. The germline CDR1 and CDR2 sequences are LNHNV and YYDKDF (reference sequence). Trimming shortened V by 4 bases and J by 7 bases, and 14 bases separated the two germline ends. CDR3 nucleotides: TGTGCCACCAGCACTGGGGGGCTTGGGCAGCCCCAGCATTTT. It codes for CATSTGGLGQPQHF.

The genes are TRBV28 and TRBJ2-7; D tentatively fits TRBD1 or TRBD2 (6 bases each). V was clipped by 2 bases and J by 3 bases, with 17 bases between them. CDR1 MDHEN and CDR2 SYDVKM come from the germline V gene. The CDR3 contains 16 residues. CDR3 amino acids: CASSLLAEGGNYEQYF. The CDR3 DNA sequence: TGTGCCAGCAGTTTACTGGCTGAAGGGGGGAACTACGAGCAGTACTTC.

V usage is TRBV10-3 and J usage is TRBJ1-6, with D hard to call. In germline, CDR1 is ENHRY, CDR2 SYGVKD. The CDR3 spans 15 residues. The V end was cut by 4 bases, the J end by 7 bases, with 14 bases between. The CDR3, as DNA: TGTGCCATCAGTGGTGGCAGCCTCGGGAATTCACCCCTCCACTTT. This sequence encodes CAISGGSLGNSPLHF.

V and J are TRBV2 and TRBJ2-3; D gene ambiguous. This CDR3 is built from 15 residues. From germline, CDR1 is SNHLY and CDR2 FYNNEI. Trimming cost V 4 bases and J 3 bases, with 14 bases left between them. The CDR3 DNA is TGTGCCAGCAGTGTGGCCGAATTAAGAACAGATACGCAGTATTTT. It yields the protein CASSVAELRTDTQYF.

This clonotype was observed at least ten times. The chain carries TRBV6-1 and TRBJ2-1; D ambiguous. Germline loops: CDR1 MNHNS, CDR2 SASEGT. The V gene lost 5 bases and the J gene lost 0 bases, with 11 bases spanning the gap. The CDR3 extends over 15 amino acids. The CDR3 region is CASSPRPSSYNEQFF. CDR3 nucleotides: TGTGCCAGCAGTCCCAGGCCGAGCTCCTACAATGAGCAGTTCTTC.

This clonotype turned up a few times. The chain uses TRBV5-6 and TRBJ1-1; no definite D call. V was trimmed by 2 bases and J by 2 bases, leaving 22 bases between them. CDR1 is SGHDT and CDR2 is YYEEEE in the germline V gene. CDR3 size: 18 residues. The chain's CDR3 is CASSFGIGRILINTEAFF. CDR3 in DNA: TGTGCCAGCAGCTTCGGGATCGGGAGGATCCTTATTAACACTGAAGCTTTCTTT.

This chain joins TRBV12-3 or TRBV12-4 and TRBJ1-5, with 9 nucleotides matching TRBD1. V lost 5 bases to trimming and J lost 6 bases; unmatched junction nucleotides: 5. This CDR3 is built from 14 residues. CDR3 sequence (DNA): TGTGCCAGCAGTCTAGGACAGGGGCCTCAGCCCCAGCATTTT. Encoded protein: CASSLGQGPQPQHF.

The chain combines TRBV30 with TRBJ1-2; D is uncertain. The CDR3 covers 12 residues. Trimming removed 2 bases at V and 3 bases at J, with 7 bases between. CDR1 is GTSNPN and CDR2 is SVGIG in the germline V gene (reference sequence). CDR3 sequence: CAWSRGDYGYTF. The DNA for the CDR3 is TGTGCCTGGAGTCGTGGGGACTATGGCTACACCTTC.

The genes are TRBV6-1 and TRBJ1-6; TRBD1 is a possible D gene (5 bases). CDR1 and CDR2 (germline): MNHNS, SASEGT. The V end was cut by 2 bases, the J end by 5 bases, with 13 bases between. The CDR3 runs 16 residues. CDR3 region: CASSETVTGNNSPLHF. The CDR3, as DNA: TGTGCCAGCAGTGAAACAGTAACAGGAAATAATTCACCCCTCCACTTT.